This T cell receptor (beta chain) appears in the sequencing data of a study of T cell responses to AZD1222 COVID-19 vaccine. Produced via immunoSEQ multiplex PCR; TCRdb's table is partial and in-frame only. The profile shows more than 95,000 clones, around 92% of them singletons. Here the sequenced sample was peripheral blood, taken on day 0 of AZD1222 vaccination. The TCR originated in an adult in good health.

CDR3: CASSLWTTGWELFF. CDR3 in DNA: TGTGCCAGCAGCTTGTGGACGACAGGTTGGGAGCTGTTTTTT. The chain carries TRBV5-6 and TRBJ2-2; TRBD1 might be the D (6 bases). The CDR3 has 14 amino acids. Trimming removed 1 base from V and 9 bases from J, with 13 bases in between. Germline CDR1 and CDR2: SGHDT and YYEEEE.